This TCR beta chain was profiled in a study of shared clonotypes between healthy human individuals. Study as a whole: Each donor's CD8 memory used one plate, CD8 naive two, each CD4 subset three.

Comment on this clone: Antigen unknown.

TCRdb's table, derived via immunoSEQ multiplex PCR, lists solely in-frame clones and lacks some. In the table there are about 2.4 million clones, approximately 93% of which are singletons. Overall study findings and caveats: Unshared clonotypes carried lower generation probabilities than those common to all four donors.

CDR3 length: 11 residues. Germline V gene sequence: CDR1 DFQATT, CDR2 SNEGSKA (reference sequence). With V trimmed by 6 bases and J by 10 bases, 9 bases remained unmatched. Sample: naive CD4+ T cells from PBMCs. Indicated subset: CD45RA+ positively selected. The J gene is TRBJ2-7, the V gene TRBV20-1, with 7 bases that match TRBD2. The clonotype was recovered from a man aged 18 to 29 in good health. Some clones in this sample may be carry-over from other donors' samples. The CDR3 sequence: CSAERGAVQYF. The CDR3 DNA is TGCAGTGCCGAGCGGGGAGCAGTACAGTACTTC.